The 6 T cell receptor beta chains below come from one sample, sequenced in a study of T cell responses to AZD1222 COVID-19 vaccine. Only in-frame clones appear in the TCRdb table, and some are missing; sequencing was by immunoSEQ multiplex PCR. The data show roughly 170,000 clones, under 95% seen once. Here the sequenced sample was peripheral blood, taken 28 days after the second AZD1222 dose. All receptors derive from an adult who received the AZD1222 COVID-19 vaccine.

The chain recombines TRBV11-3 with TRBJ2-1; 8 nucleotides match TRBD2. Losses at the gene ends were 4 bases for V and 10 bases for J; bases not matched to a gene: 6. This CDR3 has 13 amino acids. Germline V gene lookup returns CDR1 SGHNT and CDR2 YENEEA. In DNA form, the CDR3 reads TGTGCCAGCAGCTCCGGACTAGCAGGAGAGCAGTTCTTC. Protein sequence: CASSSGLAGEQFF.

This clone is a singleton in its sample. The genes are TRBV11-2 and TRBJ2-6; D unresolved. V was clipped by 5 bases and J by 0 bases, with 11 bases between them. The CDR3 covers 16 residues. CDR1 SGHAT and CDR2 FQNNGV come from the germline V gene. In DNA form, the CDR3 reads TGTGCCAGCAGCGCCCGACTCGGCTCTGGGGCCAACGTCCTGACTTTC. It codes for CASSARLGSGANVLTF.

This sequence joins TRBV6-5 and TRBJ2-1; 8 nucleotides align to TRBD1. The CDR3 runs 15 residues. The germline CDR1 and CDR2 sequences are MNHEY and SVGAGI. Trimming cost V 2 bases and J 6 bases; bases outside gene matches: 6. In nucleotides, the CDR3 is TGTGCCAGCAGTTACAGGCAGGGGGCGGGCAATGAGCAGTTCTTC. Protein product: CASSYRQGAGNEQFF.

A single count supports this clone. The V call is TRBV19, the J call TRBJ2-7; maybe TRBD1 (6 bases). The CDR3 has 16 residues. The V and J ends lost 5 bases and 2 bases respectively, with 19 bases between them. Germline loops: CDR1 LNHDA, CDR2 SQIVND (reference sequence). The CDR3 region is CASSAEDRSLPYEQYF. CDR3 nucleotides: TGTGCCAGTAGTGCCGAAGACAGGAGCCTCCCCTACGAGCAGTACTTC. The entire variable domain, with the rest obtained from reference TRBV19 and TRBJ2-7, is as follows: DGGITQSPKYLFRKEGQNVTLSCEQNLNHDAMYWYRQDPGQGLRLIYYSQIVNDFQKGDIAEGYSVSREKKESFPLTVTSAQKNPTAFYLCASSAEDRSLPYEQYFGPGTRLTVT.

This rearrangement joins TRBV7-2 to TRBJ1-2; no firm D call. The CDR3 runs 19 residues. The ends were cut back, 3 bases at V and 2 bases at J, with 25 bases in the middle. In germline, CDR1 is SGHTA, CDR2 FQGNSA. CDR3 region: CASSFRKAVLRVKNYGYTF. The CDR3 region has the DNA TGTGCCAGCAGCTTTAGAAAGGCAGTTTTGAGGGTGAAAAACTATGGCTACACCTTC.

This chain joins TRBV19 and TRBJ2-7, with 13 nucleotides matching TRBD2. The CDR3 spans 16 residues. Unmatched junction bases numbered 4, after V lost 4 bases and J lost 1 base. Per germline, CDR1 LNHDA and CDR2 SQIVND (reference sequence). The CDR3 bases are TGTGCCAGTAGTACCCGGACTAGCGGGGGTTCCTACGAGCAGTACTTC. Its translation: CASSTRTSGGSYEQYF.